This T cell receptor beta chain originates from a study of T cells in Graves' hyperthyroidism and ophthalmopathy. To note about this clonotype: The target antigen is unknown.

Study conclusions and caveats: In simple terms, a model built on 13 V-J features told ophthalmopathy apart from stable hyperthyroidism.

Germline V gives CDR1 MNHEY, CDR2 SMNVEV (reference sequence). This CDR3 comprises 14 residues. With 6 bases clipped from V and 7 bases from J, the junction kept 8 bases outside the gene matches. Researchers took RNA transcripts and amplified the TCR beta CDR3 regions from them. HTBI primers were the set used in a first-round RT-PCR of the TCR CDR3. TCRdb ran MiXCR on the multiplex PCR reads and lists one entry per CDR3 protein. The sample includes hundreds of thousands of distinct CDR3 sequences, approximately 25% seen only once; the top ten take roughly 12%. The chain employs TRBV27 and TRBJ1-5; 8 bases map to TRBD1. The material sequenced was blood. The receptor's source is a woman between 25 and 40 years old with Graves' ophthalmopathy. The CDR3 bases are TGTGCCAGCAGCCGGACAGGGATCAGACAGCCCCAGCATTTT. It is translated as CASSRTGIRQPQHF.